Detailed here is one T cell receptor beta chain. Germline lookup yields CDR1 DFQATT and CDR2 SNEGSKA (reference sequence). CDR3 length equals 14 residues. V shed 3 bases and J shed 2 bases, with 11 bases lying between them. The authors' processing: Amplification of reference gene primers provided the estimated nucleated cell counts. Profiled with immunoSEQ multiplex PCR; TCRdb holds only in-frame clones, not every one. V, J and clone size were drawn from that table, and D and trimming were deduced from the DNA. The sample shows roughly 230,000 clones, approximately 92% of them seen only once. This sample stems from a study of blood T cell repertoires in COVID-19. At the level of the study: COVID-19 samples from acute and convalescent phases originated in the United States, Italy and Spain. The analysed material was cDNA or gDNA that came from T cells, B-cell-depleted T cells, or PBMCs.

The receptor was derived from a woman in her 40s who had recovered from COVID-19. The chain joins TRBV20-1 to TRBJ1-3; D call uncertain. Sequencing input: peripheral blood. The CDR3 coding sequence is TGCAGTGCTAGTATTGTGTCAGCTGGAAACACCATATATTTT. This codes for CSASIVSAGNTIYF.